What follows are 18 T cell receptor beta chains derived from one specimen sequenced in a study of T cell changes during pregnancy in multiple sclerosis. TCRdb keeps only in-frame clones here, not all; method: immunoSEQ multiplex PCR. The sample carries about 71,000 clones, over 85% recorded once. The specimen was peripheral blood, collected in the third trimester of pregnancy. These receptor sequences come from a female donor with multiple sclerosis, enrolled in a pregnancy study.

The chain recombines TRBV5-4 with TRBJ2-3, with TRBD1 matching over 8 bases. Germline lookup yields CDR1 SGHNT and CDR2 YYREEE (reference sequence). Trimming cost V 4 bases and J 0 bases; bases outside gene matches: 4. CDR3 size: 15 residues. The CDR3 DNA follows: TGTGCCAGCAGCCAAAGGACAGGGAGCACAGATACGCAGTATTTT. Its protein product is CASSQRTGSTDTQYF.

The V and J genes are TRBV13 and TRBJ1-5, with 9 nucleotides matching TRBD1. J lost 6 bases, V lost 0 bases, and 3 bases had no gene match. The CDR3 extends over 15 amino acids. CDR1 PRHDT and CDR2 FYEKMQ come from the germline V gene (reference sequence). CDR3: CASSLGGDRVQPQHF. CDR3 in DNA: TGTGCCAGCAGCTTAGGCGGGGACAGGGTTCAGCCCCAGCATTTT.

Only one count was recorded for this clone. This sequence joins TRBV28 and TRBJ2-7; a weak D match, TRBD2 (5 bases). Trimming took off 5 bases at V and 3 bases at J, with 14 bases between the two ends. The V gene's germline CDR1 is MDHEN and CDR2 SYDVKM. The CDR3 runs to 14 residues. The DNA for the CDR3 is TGTGCCAGCAGTCCCCCTGGGAGCCTCTACGAGCAGTACTTC. Translation gives CASSPPGSLYEQYF.

This chain connects TRBV27 to TRBJ1-1; weak D call: TRBD1 (6 bases). CDR1 is MNHEY, CDR2 SMNVEV, per germline (reference sequence). Trimming removed 4 bases at V and 3 bases at J, with 12 bases between. This CDR3 is built from 14 residues. CDR3 bases: TGTGCCAGCAGTTCAGGGAGGGGGGACACTGAAGCTTTCTTT. Translation gives CASSSGRGDTEAFF.

This sequence joins TRBV6-1 and TRBJ1-2; 10 bases align to TRBD1. CDR1 is MNHNS and CDR2 is SASEGT in the germline V gene. The length of the CDR3 is 14 residues. Trimming cost V 6 bases and J 4 bases; bases outside gene matches: 5. The CDR3 DNA reads as TGTGCCAGCAGCGGACAGGGGGAGATCTATGGCTACACCTTC. This translates into CASSGQGEIYGYTF.

The chain uses TRBV29-1 and TRBJ1-1; the D gene is possibly TRBD1 (5 bases). Germline CDR1 and CDR2: SQVTM and ANQGSEA. This CDR3 is built from 13 residues. Trimming left V 2 bases short and J 5 bases short, with 12 bases between. The CDR3 nucleotides read TGCAGCGTTGAAACCGGGGAGGGGACTGAAGCTTTCTTT. Translated, it gives CSVETGEGTEAFF.

This chain joins TRBV19 and TRBJ2-3; 7 bases match TRBD2. CDR1 and CDR2 from the germline V gene are LNHDA and SQIVND (reference sequence). V shed 7 bases, J shed 6 bases, and the junction held 16 bases outside the gene matches. CDR3 length: 16 amino acids. This chain's CDR3 is CASTLRSGGGPDTQYF. Here the CDR3 DNA reads TGTGCCAGTACTCTACGGTCCGGGGGAGGGCCCGATACGCAGTATTTT. The whole variable domain, remainder taken from reference TRBV19 and TRBJ2-3, is DGGITQSPKYLFRKEGQNVTLSCEQNLNHDAMYWYRQDPGQGLRLIYYSQIVNDFQKGDIAEGYSVSREKKESFPLTVTSAQKNPTAFYLCASTLRSGGGPDTQYFGPGTRLTVL.

The chain carries TRBV4-3 and TRBJ2-7, with 9 bases identical to TRBD2. The CDR3 spans 15 residues. Trimming at V came to 0 bases and at J to 2 bases, leaving 2 bases not matched to a gene. From germline, CDR1 is LGHNA and CDR2 YSLEER. CDR3 coding DNA: TGCGCCAGCAGCCAAGAGCTAGCGGGAACCTACGAGCAGTACTTC. Translated, it gives CASSQELAGTYEQYF.

This chain uses TRBV7-9 with TRBJ1-2, with 8 bases that match TRBD1. Trimming removed 5 bases from V and 2 bases from J; junction bases left unmatched: 4. The V gene's germline CDR1 is SEHNR and CDR2 FQNEAQ (reference sequence). The CDR3 extends over 14 amino acids. The CDR3 here is CASSITGGNYGYTF. CDR3 sequence (DNA): TGTGCCAGCAGCATTACAGGGGGGAACTATGGCTACACCTTC.

CDR3 sequence reads: CASSEREVLAGNTYNEQFF. The CDR3 DNA reads as TGTGCCAGCAGTGAAAGGGAGGTCTTAGCGGGAAATACCTACAATGAGCAGTTCTTC. This chain links TRBV6-1 with TRBJ2-1, with 8 nucleotides matching TRBD2. CDR1 and CDR2 (germline): MNHNS, SASEGT. J lost 2 bases, V lost 2 bases, and 14 bases had no gene match. The CDR3 runs to 19 residues.

The chain recombines TRBV18 with TRBJ2-3; 8 positions match TRBD1. In germline, CDR1 is KGHSH, CDR2 LQKENI. The CDR3 consists of 16 residues. V lost 0 bases and J lost 1; bases outside the gene matches: 3. The CDR3 reads CASSPPETGGTDTQYF. Here the CDR3 DNA reads TGTGCCAGCTCACCACCTGAGACAGGGGGCACAGATACGCAGTATTTT.

The chain couples TRBV9 to TRBJ1-1; maybe TRBD1 (5 bases). Per the germline V gene, CDR1 is SGDLS and CDR2 is YYNGEE. V was clipped by 0 bases and J by 6 bases, with 9 bases between them. CDR3 length: 13 residues. The CDR3 nucleotides read TGTGCCAGCAGCGTAGAGTTGACAGCTGAAGCTTTCTTT. This codes for CASSVELTAEAFF.

The chain uses TRBV29-1 and TRBJ2-5, with 9 bases aligning to TRBD2. Germline V CDR1 and CDR2: SQVTM, ANQGSEA. The junction had 7 bases not matched to a gene; V was cut back by 3 bases and J by 2 bases. The CDR3 has 15 amino acids. The CDR3 DNA is TGCAGCGTTGATGATGTAGCGGGAGCTCAAGAGACCCAGTACTTC. It yields the protein CSVDDVAGAQETQYF.

The chain combines TRBV7-3 with TRBJ1-2; 7 positions match TRBD1. This CDR3 spans 13 amino acids. V was pared by 5 bases and J by 8 bases, with 8 bases of the junction left unmatched. Germline CDR1 is SGHTA and CDR2 is FQGTGA. The CDR3 bases are TGTGCCAGCAGCATACAGGGGATTCGGGGCTACACCTTC. Its protein is CASSIQGIRGYTF. The full variable domain, with the rest looked up from reference TRBV7-3 and TRBJ1-2, is GAGVSQTPSNKVTEKGKYVELRCDPISGHTALYWYRQSLGQGPEFLIYFQGTGAADDSGLPNDRFFAVRPEGSVSTLKIQRTERGDSAVYLCASSIQGIRGYTFGSGTRLTVV.

This clone occurred once. The gene calls are TRBV2 and TRBJ2-7; 9 positions match TRBD1. CDR1 and CDR2 from the germline V gene are SNHLY and FYNNEI. This CDR3 has 15 amino acids. V lost 6 bases and J lost 2; bases outside the gene matches: 8. CDR3 sequence (DNA): TGTGCCAGCAGCCACGGACAGGGGTCGACCTACGAGCAGTACTTC. Translated, it gives CASSHGQGSTYEQYF.

CDR3 in amino acids: CASSPGGTGGTDTQYF. In DNA, the CDR3 is TGTGCCAGCAGCCCCGGCGGGACAGGGGGCACAGATACGCAGTATTTT. The chain employs TRBV5-4 and TRBJ2-3; TRBD1 matches 10 bases. Germline lookup yields CDR1 SGHNT and CDR2 YYREEE (reference sequence). The CDR3 sequence is 16 residues long. The ends lost 4 bases at V and 1 base at J; junction bases unmatched: 6. Supplemented by reference TRBV5-4 and TRBJ2-3, the full variable domain reads ETGVTQSPTHLIKTRGQQVTLRCSSQSGHNTVSWYQQALGQGPQFIFQYYREEENGRGNFPPRFSGLQFPNYSSELNVNALELDDSALYLCASSPGGTGGTDTQYFGPGTRLTVL.

The chain uses TRBV18 and TRBJ1-6, with D perhaps TRBD1 (6 bases). The germline V gene encodes CDR1 KGHSH and CDR2 LQKENI. V was shortened by 6 bases and J by 10 bases, with 19 bases between the two germline ends. The CDR3 covers 15 residues. The CDR3 loop is CASSPPAGEGSPLHF. CDR3 sequence (DNA): TGTGCCAGCTCCCCGCCGGCAGGGGAGGGATCACCCCTCCACTTT. Full variable domain (outside the CDR3, taken from reference TRBV18 and TRBJ1-6): NAGVMQNPRHLVRRRGQEARLRCSPMKGHSHVYWYRQLPEEGLKFMVYLQKENIIDESGMPKERFSAEFPKEGPSILRIQQVVRGDSAAYFCASSPPAGEGSPLHFGNGTRLTVT.

This chain links TRBV5-1 with TRBJ2-5, with TRBD1 matching 7 bases. Trimming removed 4 bases from V and 2 bases from J; junction bases left unmatched: 5. The CDR3 has 14 residues. Germline V gene lookup returns CDR1 SGHRS and CDR2 YFSETQ. The CDR3, as DNA: TGCGCCAGCAGCCCCGGGACAGCGCAAGAGACCCAGTACTTC. Protein sequence: CASSPGTAQETQYF.